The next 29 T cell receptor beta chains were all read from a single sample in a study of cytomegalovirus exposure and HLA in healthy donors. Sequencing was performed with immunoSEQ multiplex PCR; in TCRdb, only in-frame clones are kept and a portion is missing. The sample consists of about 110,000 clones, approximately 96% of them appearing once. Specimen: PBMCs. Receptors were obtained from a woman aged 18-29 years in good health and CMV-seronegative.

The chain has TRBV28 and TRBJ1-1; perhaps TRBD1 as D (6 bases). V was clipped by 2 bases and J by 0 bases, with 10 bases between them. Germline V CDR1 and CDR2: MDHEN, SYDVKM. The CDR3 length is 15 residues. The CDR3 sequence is CASSLIGGVNTEAFF. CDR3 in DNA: TGTGCCAGCAGTTTAATTGGGGGCGTGAACACTGAAGCTTTCTTT.

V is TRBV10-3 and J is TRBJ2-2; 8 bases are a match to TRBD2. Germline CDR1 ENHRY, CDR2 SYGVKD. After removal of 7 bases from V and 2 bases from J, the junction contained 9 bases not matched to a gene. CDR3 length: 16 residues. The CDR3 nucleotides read TGTGCCATCACCGATGGACTAGCCCAAAACACCGGGGAGCTGTTTTTT. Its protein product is CAITDGLAQNTGELFF.

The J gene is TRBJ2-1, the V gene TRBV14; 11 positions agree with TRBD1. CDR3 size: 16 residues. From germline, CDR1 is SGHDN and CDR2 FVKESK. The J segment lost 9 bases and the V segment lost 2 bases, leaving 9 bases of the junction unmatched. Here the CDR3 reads CASSQPDRGRLSEQFF. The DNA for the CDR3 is TGTGCCAGCAGCCAACCGGACAGGGGGCGCTTAAGTGAGCAGTTCTTC. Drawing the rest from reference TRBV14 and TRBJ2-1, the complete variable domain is EAGVTQFPSHSVIEKGQTVTLRCDPISGHDNLYWYRRVMGKEIKFLLHFVKESKQDESGMPNNRFLAERTGGTYSTLKVQPAELEDSGVYFCASSQPDRGRLSEQFFGPGTRLTVL.

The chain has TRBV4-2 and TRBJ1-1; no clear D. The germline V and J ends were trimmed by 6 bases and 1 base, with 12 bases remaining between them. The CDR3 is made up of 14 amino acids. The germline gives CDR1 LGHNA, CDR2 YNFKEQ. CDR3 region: CASSKTGKNTEAFF. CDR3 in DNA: TGTGCCAGCAGTAAGACCGGGAAGAACACTGAAGCTTTCTTT.

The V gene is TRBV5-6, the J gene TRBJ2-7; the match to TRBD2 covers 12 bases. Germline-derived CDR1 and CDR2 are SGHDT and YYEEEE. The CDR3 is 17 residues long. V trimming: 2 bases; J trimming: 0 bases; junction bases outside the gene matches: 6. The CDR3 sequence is CASSFSGLAGSSYEQYF. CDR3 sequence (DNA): TGTGCCAGCAGCTTTTCCGGACTAGCGGGGAGCTCCTACGAGCAGTACTTC.

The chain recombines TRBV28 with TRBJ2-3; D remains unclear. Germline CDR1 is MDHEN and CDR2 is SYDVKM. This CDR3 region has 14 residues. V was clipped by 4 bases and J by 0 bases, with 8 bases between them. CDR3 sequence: CASSSSPSTDTQYF. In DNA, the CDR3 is TGTGCCAGCAGTTCTAGTCCTAGCACAGATACGCAGTATTTT. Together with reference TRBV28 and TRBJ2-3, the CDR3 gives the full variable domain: DVKVTQSSRYLVKRTGEKVFLECVQDMDHENMFWYRQDPGLGLRLIYFSYDVKMKEKGDIPEGYSVSREKKERFSLILESASTNQTSMYLCASSSSPSTDTQYFGPGTRLTVL.

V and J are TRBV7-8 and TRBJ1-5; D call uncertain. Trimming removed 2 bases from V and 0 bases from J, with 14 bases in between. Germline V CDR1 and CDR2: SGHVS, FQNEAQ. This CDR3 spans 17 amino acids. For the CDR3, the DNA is TGTGCCAGCAGCTTAACCCAGGCGCCTTATAGCAATCAGCCCCAGCATTTT. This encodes CASSLTQAPYSNQPQHF.

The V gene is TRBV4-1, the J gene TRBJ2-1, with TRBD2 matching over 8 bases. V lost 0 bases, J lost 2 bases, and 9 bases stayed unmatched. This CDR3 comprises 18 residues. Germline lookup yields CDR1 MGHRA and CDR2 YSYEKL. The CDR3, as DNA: TGCGCCAGCAGCCAAGAGGTAGGGGCGGGGGGCCCCTACAATGAGCAGTTCTTC. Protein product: CASSQEVGAGGPYNEQFF.

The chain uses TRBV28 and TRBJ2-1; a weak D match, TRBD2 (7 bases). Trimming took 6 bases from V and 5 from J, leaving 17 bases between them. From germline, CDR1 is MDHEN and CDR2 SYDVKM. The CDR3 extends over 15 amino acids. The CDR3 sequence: CASSPGGLTHNEQFF. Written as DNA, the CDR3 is TGTGCCAGCAGCCCGGGGGGCCTGACTCACAATGAGCAGTTCTTC.

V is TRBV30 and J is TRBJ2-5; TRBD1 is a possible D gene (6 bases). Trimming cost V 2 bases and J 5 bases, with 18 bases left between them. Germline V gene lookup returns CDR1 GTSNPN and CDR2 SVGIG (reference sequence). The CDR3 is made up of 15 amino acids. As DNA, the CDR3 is TGTGCCTGGAGTACTGGGCAGGGGATATCGGAGACCCAGTACTTC. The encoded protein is CAWSTGQGISETQYF.

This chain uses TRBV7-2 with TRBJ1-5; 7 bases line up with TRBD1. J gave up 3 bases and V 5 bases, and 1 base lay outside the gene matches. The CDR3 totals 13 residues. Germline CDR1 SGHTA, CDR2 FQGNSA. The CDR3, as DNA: TGTGCCAGCAGCGGGACAGTCAATCAGCCCCAGCATTTT. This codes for CASSGTVNQPQHF.

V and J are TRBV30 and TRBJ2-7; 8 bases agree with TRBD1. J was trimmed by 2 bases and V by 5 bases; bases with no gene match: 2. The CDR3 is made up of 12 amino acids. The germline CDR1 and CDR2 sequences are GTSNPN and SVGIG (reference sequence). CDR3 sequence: CAWGQGTYEQYF. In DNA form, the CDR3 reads TGTGCCTGGGGACAGGGAACCTACGAGCAGTACTTC. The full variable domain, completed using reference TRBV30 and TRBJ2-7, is SQTIHQWPATLVQPVGSPLSLECTVEGTSNPNLYWYRQAAGRGLQLLFYSVGIGQISSEVPQNLSASRPQDRQFILSSKKLLLSDSGFYLCAWGQGTYEQYFGPGTRLTVT.

The CDR3 DNA sequence: TGCGCCAGCAGCTTTTCTAGCGGGGCGTCCGGGGAGCTGTTTTTT. Protein sequence: CASSFSSGASGELFF. The genes are TRBV5-1 and TRBJ2-2; 9 bases line up with TRBD2. With 2 bases clipped from V and 6 bases from J, the junction kept 5 bases outside the gene matches. The CDR3 has 15 amino acids. Germline values: CDR1 SGHRS, CDR2 YFSETQ.

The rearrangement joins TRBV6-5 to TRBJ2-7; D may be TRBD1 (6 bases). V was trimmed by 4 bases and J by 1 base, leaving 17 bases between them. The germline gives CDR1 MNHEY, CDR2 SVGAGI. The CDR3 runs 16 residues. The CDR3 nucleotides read TGTGCCAGCAGTTTAATATCAGGGGAAAATTCCTACGAGCAGTACTTC. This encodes CASSLISGENSYEQYF.

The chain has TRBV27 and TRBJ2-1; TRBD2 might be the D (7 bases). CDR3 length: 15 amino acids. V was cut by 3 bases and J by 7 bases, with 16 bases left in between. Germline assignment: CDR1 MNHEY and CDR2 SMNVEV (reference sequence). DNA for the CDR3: TGTGCCAGCAGTTTGTCTAGGGGGGGCTGGAATGAGCAGTTCTTC. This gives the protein CASSLSRGGWNEQFF.

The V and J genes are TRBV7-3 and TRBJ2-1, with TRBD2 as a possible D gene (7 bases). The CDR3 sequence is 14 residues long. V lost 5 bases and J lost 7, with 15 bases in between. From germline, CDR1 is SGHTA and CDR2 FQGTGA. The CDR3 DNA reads TGTGCCAGCAGCAAACAGGGAGGGGTGAATGAGCAGTTCTTC. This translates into CASSKQGGVNEQFF.

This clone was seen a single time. The CDR3 loop is CASSRTGGPSSNGANVLTF. CDR3 nucleotides: TGTGCCAGCTCTAGAACAGGGGGCCCCTCTTCGAACGGGGCCAACGTCCTGACTTTC. The rearrangement joins TRBV18 to TRBJ2-6; 9 bases align to TRBD1. This CDR3 is 19 amino acids long. Per the germline V gene, CDR1 is KGHSH and CDR2 is LQKENI. Trimming removed 6 bases from V and 4 bases from J; junction bases left unmatched: 16.

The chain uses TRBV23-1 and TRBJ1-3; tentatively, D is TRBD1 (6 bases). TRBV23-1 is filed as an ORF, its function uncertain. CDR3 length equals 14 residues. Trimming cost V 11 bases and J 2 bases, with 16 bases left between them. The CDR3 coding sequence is TGCGCCGACAGGACCGCCTACGCTGGAAACACCATATATTTT. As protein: CADRTAYAGNTIYF.

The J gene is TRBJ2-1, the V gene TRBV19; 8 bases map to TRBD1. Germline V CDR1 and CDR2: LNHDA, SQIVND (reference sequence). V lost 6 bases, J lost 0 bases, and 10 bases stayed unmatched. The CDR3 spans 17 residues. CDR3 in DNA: TGTGCCAGTAGCACAAGGGGACAGGCTAGCTCCTACAATGAGCAGTTCTTC. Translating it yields CASSTRGQASSYNEQFF.

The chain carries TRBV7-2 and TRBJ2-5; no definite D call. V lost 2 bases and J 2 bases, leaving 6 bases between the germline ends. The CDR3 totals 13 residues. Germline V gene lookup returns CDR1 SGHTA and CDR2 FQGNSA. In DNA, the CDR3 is TGTGCCAGCAGCTTAAATTTACAAGAGACCCAGTACTTC. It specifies CASSLNLQETQYF. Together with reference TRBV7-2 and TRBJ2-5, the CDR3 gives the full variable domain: GAGVSQSPSNKVTEKGKDVELRCDPISGHTALYWYRQSLGQGLEFLIYFQGNSAPDKSGLPSDRFSAERTGGSVSTLTIQRTQQEDSAVYLCASSLNLQETQYFGPGTRLLVL.

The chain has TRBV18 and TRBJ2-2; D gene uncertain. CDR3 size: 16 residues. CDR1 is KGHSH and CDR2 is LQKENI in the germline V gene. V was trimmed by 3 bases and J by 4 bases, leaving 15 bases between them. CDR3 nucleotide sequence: TGTGCCAGCTCACCCTTGGCCAGATCGGGCACCGGGGAGCTGTTTTTT. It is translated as CASSPLARSGTGELFF.

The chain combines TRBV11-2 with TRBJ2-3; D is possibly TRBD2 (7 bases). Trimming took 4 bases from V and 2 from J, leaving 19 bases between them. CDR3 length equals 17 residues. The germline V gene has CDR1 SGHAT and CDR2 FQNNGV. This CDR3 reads CASSSQGGGPNTDTQYF. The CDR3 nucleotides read TGTGCCAGCAGCTCGCAGGGCGGGGGCCCCAACACAGATACGCAGTATTTT.

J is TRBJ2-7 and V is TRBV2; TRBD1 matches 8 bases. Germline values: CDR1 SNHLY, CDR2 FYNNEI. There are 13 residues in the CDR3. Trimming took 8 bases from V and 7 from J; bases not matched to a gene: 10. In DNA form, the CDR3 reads TGTGCCAGCGGCCGGGACAGGACTTTTGAGCAGTACTTC. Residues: CASGRDRTFEQYF.

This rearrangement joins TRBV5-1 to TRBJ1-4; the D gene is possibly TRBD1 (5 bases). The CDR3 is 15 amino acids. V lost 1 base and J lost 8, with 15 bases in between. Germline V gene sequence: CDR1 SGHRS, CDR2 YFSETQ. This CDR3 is CASSLTKGVEEKLFF. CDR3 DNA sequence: TGCGCCAGCAGCTTGACCAAAGGGGTGGAGGAAAAACTGTTTTTT.

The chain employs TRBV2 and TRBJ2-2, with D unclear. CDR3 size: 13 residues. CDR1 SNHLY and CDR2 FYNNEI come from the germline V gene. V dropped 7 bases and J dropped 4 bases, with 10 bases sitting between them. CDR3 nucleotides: TGTGCCAGCAAGTACGAGTCCACCGGGGAGCTGTTTTTT. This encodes CASKYESTGELFF.

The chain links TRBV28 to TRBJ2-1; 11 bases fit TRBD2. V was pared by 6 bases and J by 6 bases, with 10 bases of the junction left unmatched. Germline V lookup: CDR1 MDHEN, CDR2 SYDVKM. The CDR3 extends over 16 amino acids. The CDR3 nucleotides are TGTGCCAGCAGCCCGGTACTAGCGGGGGCCCCCAATGAGCAGTTCTTC. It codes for CASSPVLAGAPNEQFF.

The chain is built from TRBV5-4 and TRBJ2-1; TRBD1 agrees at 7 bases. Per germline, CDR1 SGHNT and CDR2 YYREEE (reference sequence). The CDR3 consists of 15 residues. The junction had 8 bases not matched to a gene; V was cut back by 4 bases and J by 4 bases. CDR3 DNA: TGTGCCAGCAGCGTTAAACAGGGGTCATACAATGAGCAGTTCTTC. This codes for CASSVKQGSYNEQFF.

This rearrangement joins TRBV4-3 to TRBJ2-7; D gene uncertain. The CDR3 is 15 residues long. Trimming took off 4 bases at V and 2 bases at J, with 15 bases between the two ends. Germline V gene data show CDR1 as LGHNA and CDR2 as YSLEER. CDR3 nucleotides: TGCGCCAGCAGCCCCGAGTGCTGTGAGCCCTACGAGCAGTACTTC. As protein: CASSPECCEPYEQYF.

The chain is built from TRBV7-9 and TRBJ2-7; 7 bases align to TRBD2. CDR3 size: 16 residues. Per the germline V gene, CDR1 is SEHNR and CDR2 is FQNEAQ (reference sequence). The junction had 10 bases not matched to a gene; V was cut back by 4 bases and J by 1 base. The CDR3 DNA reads TGTGCCAGCAGCTCCGCTACGGTGGGGGGGTCCTACGAGCAGTACTTC. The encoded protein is CASSSATVGGSYEQYF.